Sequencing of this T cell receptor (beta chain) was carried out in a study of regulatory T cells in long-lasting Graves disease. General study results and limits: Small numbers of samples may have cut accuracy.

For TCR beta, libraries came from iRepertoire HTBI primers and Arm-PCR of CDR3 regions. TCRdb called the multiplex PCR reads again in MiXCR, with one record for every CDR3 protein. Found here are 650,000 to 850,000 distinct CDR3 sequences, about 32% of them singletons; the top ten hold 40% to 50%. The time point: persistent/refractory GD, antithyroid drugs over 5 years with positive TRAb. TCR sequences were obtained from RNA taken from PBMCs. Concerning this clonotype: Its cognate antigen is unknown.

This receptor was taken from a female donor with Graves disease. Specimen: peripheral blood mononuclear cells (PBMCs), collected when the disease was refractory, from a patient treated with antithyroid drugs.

The CDR3 here is CASSYPTGDTYEQYF. As DNA, the CDR3 is TGTGCCAGCAGTTACCCCACAGGGGACACTTACGAGCAGTACTTC. The chain joins TRBV6-2 or TRBV6-3 to TRBJ2-7, with TRBD1 identical over 7 bases. V was pared by 2 bases and J by 4 bases, with 8 bases of the junction left unmatched. The germline gives CDR1 MNHEY, CDR2 SVGEGT. CDR3 length: 15 amino acids.